This T cell receptor (beta chain) was captured in a study of follicular helper T cells after annual influenza vaccination. The germline V gene has CDR1 MRHNA and CDR2 SNTAGT. V shed 4 bases, J shed 0 bases, and the junction held 11 bases outside the gene matches. This CDR3 contains 17 residues. Survey level resolution was used for TCRB sequencing. Measured with immunoSEQ multiplex PCR; TCRdb has only the in-frame clones, and not every one. This sample has about 11,000 clones, with 80% to 85% found just once. Study conclusions and caveats: ICOS-CD38- cTfh most often held earlier Day 7 ICOS+CD38+ clones.

A remark on this clone: Its antigen is as yet unknown.

V and J are TRBV6-4 and TRBJ1-2; 7 bases fit TRBD1. The source material was CXCR5- memory CD4+ T cells sorted from blood, sampled 6 weeks after influenza vaccination. The clonotype was recovered from an adult who received the influenza vaccine. The CDR3 bases are TGTGCCAGCAGTGGACCCCAGACAGGGAGAGCTAACTATGGCTACACCTTC. Protein sequence: CASSGPQTGRANYGYTF.